This is a list of T cell receptor beta chains from one sample in a study of identical twins. TCRdb reanalysed the 5' RACE reads using MiXCR and keeps one entry per CDR3 protein. Of about 240,000 distinct CDR3 sequences listed, approximately 11% were seen once; the top ten hold more than 3.5%. The data also belong to a second study, concerning yellow fever vaccine responses in identical twins.

Sequencing was performed on memory (CD45RO+) T cells sorted from blood. The receptors stem from a woman aged 18-29 years in good health. Both conserved end residues are part of each CDR3. Fields, in order: clone size, D gene, V gene, CDR3 length, J gene, CDR3 protein, CDR3 DNA. A D gene is named only where the DNA matches it firmly. Some rows mark clone size as missing; the rest say once, few, many or name a class of expanded clone.

few	NA	TRBV10-2	14	TRBJ2-2	CATLRDLNTGELFF	TGCGCCACCCTTCGGGACTTAAACACCGGGGAGCTGTTTTTT
few	TRBD1	TRBV27	13	TRBJ2-1	CASRGQPSGEQFF	TGTGCCAGCCGGGGACAGCCGTCAGGTGAGCAGTTCTTC
many	NA	TRBV12-3/TRBV12-4	15	TRBJ2-1	CASSPARDAKYEQFF	TGTGCCAGCAGTCCCGCCCGGGACGCAAAATATGAGCAGTTCTTC
few	TRBD2	TRBV5-6	16	TRBJ2-3	CASSLAGGRSSDTQYF	TGTGCCAGCAGCTTGGCCGGCGGGAGGTCGTCAGATACGCAGTATTTT
NA	NA	TRBV23-1	16	TRBJ2-7	CASSQSIPEVSSVQYF	TGCGCCAGCAGTCAATCGATCCCGGAGGTTTCCTCGGTGCAGTACTTC
NA	TRBD2	TRBV28	16	TRBJ2-3	CASSHGLAGFTDTQYF	TGTGCCAGCAGCCATGGACTAGCGGGCTTCACAGATACGCAGTATTTT
few	NA	TRBV7-2	12	TRBJ2-5	CASSRPGETQYF	TGTGCCAGCAGCCGTCCGGGAGAGACCCAGTACTTC
NA	NA	TRBV6-1	14	TRBJ1-1	CASRQQVWNTEAFF	TGTGCCAGCAGACAACAGGTATGGAACACTGAAGCTTTCTTT
few	TRBD1	TRBV7-2	15	TRBJ1-4	CASSLIPGTGEKLFF	TGTGCCAGCAGCTTGATTCCAGGGACAGGGGAAAAACTGTTTTTT
few	NA	TRBV15	14	TRBJ2-2	CATSRGKDTGELFF	TGTGCCACCAGCAGAGGGAAGGACACCGGGGAGCTGTTTTTT
NA	NA	TRBV27	16	TRBJ1-1	CASSLSLKGWNTEAFF	TGTGCCAGCAGTTTATCTTTAAAGGGGTGGAACACTGAAGCTTTCTTT
few	NA	TRBV6-1	13	TRBJ1-6	CASSGGPPSPLHF	TGTGCCAGCAGTGGGGGACCTCCCTCACCCCTCCACTTT
NA	TRBD2	TRBV27	15	TRBJ2-1	CASISAGLGGNEQFF	TGTGCCAGCATCTCGGCGGGACTAGGGGGGAATGAGCAGTTCTTC
NA	NA	TRBV6-5	14	TRBJ2-7	CASSSQPTGTEQYF	TGTGCCAGCAGTTCCCAGCCTACAGGGACCGAGCAGTACTTC
many	TRBD2	TRBV20-1	16	TRBJ2-3	CSAVTSSGGPTDTQYF	TGCAGTGCGGTGACTAGCAGCGGGGGCCCCACAGATACGCAGTATTTT
few	TRBD1	TRBV6-1	15	TRBJ2-7	CASSPRRQGLYEQYF	TGTGCCAGCAGCCCAAGGAGACAGGGGCTCTACGAGCAGTACTTC
NA	NA	TRBV12-3/TRBV12-4	15	TRBJ2-1	CASSLARGFYNEQFF	TGTGCCAGCAGTTTAGCGCGGGGCTTCTACAATGAGCAGTTCTTC
NA	TRBD1	TRBV28	17	TRBJ2-1	CASRPGQGVPSYNEQFF	TGTGCCAGCAGGCCGGGACAGGGGGTCCCCTCCTACAATGAGCAGTTCTTC
NA	TRBD2	TRBV11-3	17	TRBJ2-2	CASSPHGLAGFLGELFF	TGTGCCAGCAGCCCCCATGGGCTAGCGGGATTCCTGGGGGAGCTGTTTTTT
NA	NA	TRBV9	14	TRBJ2-7	CASSVGQRGYEQYF	TGTGCCAGCAGCGTAGGACAGAGGGGCTACGAGCAGTACTTC
NA	NA	TRBV5-1	14	TRBJ2-7	CASSLGLLEAEQYF	TGCGCCAGCAGCTTGGGCCTCCTGGAGGCCGAGCAGTACTTC
few	NA	TRBV7-9	13	TRBJ1-1	CASSPGRQFVAFF	TGTGCCAGCAGCCCCGGGAGGCAATTTGTAGCTTTCTTT
many	NA	TRBV29-1	12	TRBJ2-1	CSGQQGYNEQFF	TGCAGCGGACAACAGGGTTACAATGAGCAGTTCTTC
few	TRBD1	TRBV12-3/TRBV12-4	14	TRBJ1-5	CASRSTGGNQPQHF	TGTGCCAGCAGGTCAACAGGGGGCAATCAGCCCCAGCATTTT
few	NA	TRBV5-1	14	TRBJ1-5	CASSLGQPHQPQHF	TGCGCCAGCAGCTTGGGGCAGCCACATCAGCCCCAGCATTTT
few	NA	TRBV6-1	13	TRBJ1-1	CASSKSGATEAFF	TGTGCCAGCAGTAAATCAGGGGCCACTGAAGCTTTCTTT
NA	NA	TRBV5-1	15	TRBJ1-4	CASSPADRRVEKLFF	TGCGCCAGCAGCCCTGCGGACAGACGCGTTGAAAAACTGTTTTTT
medium-sized	NA	TRBV3-1	12	TRBJ2-1	CASSPRPDEQFF	TGTGCCAGCAGCCCCAGACCCGATGAGCAGTTCTTC
few	TRBD2	TRBV28	18	TRBJ2-3	CASSLGTLRGGAPDTQYF	TGTGCCAGCAGTTTAGGAACCTTACGCGGGGGGGCCCCAGATACGCAGTATTTT
once	NA	TRBV12-3/TRBV12-4	15	TRBJ2-7	CASSAGRGSSYEQYF	TGTGCCAGCAGTGCTGGACGTGGGAGCTCCTACGAGCAGTACTTC
few	TRBD2	TRBV19	15	TRBJ2-1	CASSGLAGRTNEQFF	TGTGCCAGTAGCGGACTAGCGGGGAGGACGAATGAGCAGTTCTTC
NA	NA	TRBV7-2	15	TRBJ2-2	CASSFSAGNTGELFF	TGTGCCAGCAGCTTTTCAGCGGGGAACACCGGGGAGCTGTTTTTT
many	NA	TRBV6-2/TRBV6-3	15	TRBJ2-5	CASSYGQTAQETQYF	TGTGCCAGCAGTTACGGACAGACTGCCCAAGAGACCCAGTACTTC
few	NA	TRBV19	12	TRBJ2-7	CASSRDKGEQYF	TGTGCCAGTAGCCGGGACAAAGGCGAGCAGTACTTC
NA	NA	TRBV2	12	TRBJ2-7	CASRSRRDEQYF	TGTGCCAGCAGGTCCAGGCGGGACGAGCAGTACTTC
many	TRBD1	TRBV29-1	15	TRBJ1-1	CSVWDGQGRITEAFF	TGCAGCGTTTGGGATGGACAGGGTAGGATCACTGAAGCTTTCTTT
few	NA	TRBV9	15	TRBJ2-7	CASSVDLGSSYEQYF	TGTGCCAGCAGCGTAGATCTCGGGAGCTCCTACGAGCAGTACTTC
many	NA	TRBV10-3	14	TRBJ2-2	CAITGTRNTGELFF	TGTGCCATCACCGGGACAAGGAACACCGGGGAGCTGTTTTTT
NA	TRBD1	TRBV12-3/TRBV12-4	15	TRBJ2-7	CASTPGTGRWVEQYF	TGTGCCAGCACCCCAGGGACAGGGAGATGGGTCGAGCAGTACTTC
NA	NA	TRBV10-3	12	TRBJ1-1	CAISDSAGKAFF	TGTGCCATCAGTGATTCGGCAGGGAAAGCTTTCTTT
few	TRBD2	TRBV20-1	13	TRBJ2-5	CSATSGHTETQYF	TGCAGTGCAACTAGCGGCCACACAGAGACCCAGTACTTC
many	NA	TRBV12-3/TRBV12-4	15	TRBJ2-2	CASSAQGRFTGELFF	TGTGCCAGCAGCGCACAGGGTCGGTTCACCGGGGAGCTGTTTTTT
NA	TRBD1	TRBV6-2/TRBV6-3	17	TRBJ2-5	CASSYWGQDRVGETQYF	TGTGCCAGCAGTTACTGGGGACAGGACAGGGTCGGGGAGACCCAGTACTTC
many	TRBD2	TRBV20-1	16	TRBJ2-1	CSARHTGGGSYNEQFF	TGCAGTGCTAGGCATACGGGAGGGGGCTCCTACAATGAGCAGTTCTTC
NA	NA	TRBV2	13	TRBJ2-7	CASSEQTPYEQYF	TGTGCCAGCAGTGAACAGACCCCCTACGAGCAGTACTTC
NA	TRBD2	TRBV18	17	TRBJ2-1	CASSRMTSGATYNEQFF	TGTGCCAGCTCGCGGATGACTAGCGGGGCTACATACAATGAGCAGTTCTTC
NA	NA	TRBV6-2/TRBV6-3	20	TRBJ2-6	CASRYSTGTDRVSGANVLTF	TGTGCCAGCAGGTATTCTACAGGGACCGATAGAGTCTCTGGGGCCAACGTCCTGACTTTC
NA	NA	TRBV9	15	TRBJ2-3	CASTLGGYSTDTQYF	TGTGCCAGCACCTTGGGCGGGTATAGCACAGATACGCAGTATTTT
NA	TRBD2	TRBV20-1	15	TRBJ2-5	CSARKLAGSQETQYF	TGCAGTGCTAGAAAACTAGCGGGGAGTCAAGAGACCCAGTACTTC
many	TRBD1	TRBV6-2/TRBV6-3	15	TRBJ1-6	CASRTGVTYNSPLHF	TGTGCCAGCAGGACAGGGGTGACCTATAATTCACCCCTCCACTTT
NA	TRBD1	TRBV15	16	TRBJ2-5	CATSSVSGTGTETQYF	TGTGCCACCAGCAGTGTATCCGGGACAGGGACAGAGACCCAGTACTTC
many	TRBD2	TRBV20-1	16	TRBJ2-1	CSARDATSGREDEQFF	TGCAGTGCTAGAGACGCTACTAGCGGGAGGGAAGATGAGCAGTTCTTC
few	TRBD1	TRBV10-3	15	TRBJ2-5	CAISDSNRGQETQYF	TGTGCCATCAGTGACTCAAACAGGGGCCAAGAGACCCAGTACTTC
many	NA	TRBV12-3/TRBV12-4	11	TRBJ1-2	CASSPNYGYTF	TGTGCCAGCAGTCCGAACTATGGCTACACCTTC
many	TRBD1	TRBV5-1	15	TRBJ2-1	CASSLAGQDYNEQFF	TGCGCCAGCAGCTTGGCCGGACAGGACTACAATGAGCAGTTCTTC
NA	NA	TRBV15	14	TRBJ2-2	CATSRLIYTGELFF	TGTGCCACCAGCAGACTAATATACACCGGGGAGCTGTTTTTT
NA	NA	TRBV5-6	17	TRBJ2-2	CASSLNWGSATTGELFF	TGTGCCAGCAGCCTAAATTGGGGGTCCGCCACCACCGGGGAGCTGTTTTTT
few	NA	TRBV27	15	TRBJ2-7	CASSPPGEHAYEQYF	TGTGCCAGCAGTCCCCCGGGAGAACATGCCTACGAGCAGTACTTC
NA	TRBD2	TRBV3-1	18	TRBJ2-3	CASSQKIFSGGPQDTQYF	TGTGCCAGCAGCCAGAAAATATTTAGCGGGGGTCCGCAGGATACGCAGTATTTT
few	NA	TRBV28	13	TRBJ2-5	CASSGGGRETQYF	TGTGCCAGCAGTGGGGGCGGACGAGAGACCCAGTACTTC